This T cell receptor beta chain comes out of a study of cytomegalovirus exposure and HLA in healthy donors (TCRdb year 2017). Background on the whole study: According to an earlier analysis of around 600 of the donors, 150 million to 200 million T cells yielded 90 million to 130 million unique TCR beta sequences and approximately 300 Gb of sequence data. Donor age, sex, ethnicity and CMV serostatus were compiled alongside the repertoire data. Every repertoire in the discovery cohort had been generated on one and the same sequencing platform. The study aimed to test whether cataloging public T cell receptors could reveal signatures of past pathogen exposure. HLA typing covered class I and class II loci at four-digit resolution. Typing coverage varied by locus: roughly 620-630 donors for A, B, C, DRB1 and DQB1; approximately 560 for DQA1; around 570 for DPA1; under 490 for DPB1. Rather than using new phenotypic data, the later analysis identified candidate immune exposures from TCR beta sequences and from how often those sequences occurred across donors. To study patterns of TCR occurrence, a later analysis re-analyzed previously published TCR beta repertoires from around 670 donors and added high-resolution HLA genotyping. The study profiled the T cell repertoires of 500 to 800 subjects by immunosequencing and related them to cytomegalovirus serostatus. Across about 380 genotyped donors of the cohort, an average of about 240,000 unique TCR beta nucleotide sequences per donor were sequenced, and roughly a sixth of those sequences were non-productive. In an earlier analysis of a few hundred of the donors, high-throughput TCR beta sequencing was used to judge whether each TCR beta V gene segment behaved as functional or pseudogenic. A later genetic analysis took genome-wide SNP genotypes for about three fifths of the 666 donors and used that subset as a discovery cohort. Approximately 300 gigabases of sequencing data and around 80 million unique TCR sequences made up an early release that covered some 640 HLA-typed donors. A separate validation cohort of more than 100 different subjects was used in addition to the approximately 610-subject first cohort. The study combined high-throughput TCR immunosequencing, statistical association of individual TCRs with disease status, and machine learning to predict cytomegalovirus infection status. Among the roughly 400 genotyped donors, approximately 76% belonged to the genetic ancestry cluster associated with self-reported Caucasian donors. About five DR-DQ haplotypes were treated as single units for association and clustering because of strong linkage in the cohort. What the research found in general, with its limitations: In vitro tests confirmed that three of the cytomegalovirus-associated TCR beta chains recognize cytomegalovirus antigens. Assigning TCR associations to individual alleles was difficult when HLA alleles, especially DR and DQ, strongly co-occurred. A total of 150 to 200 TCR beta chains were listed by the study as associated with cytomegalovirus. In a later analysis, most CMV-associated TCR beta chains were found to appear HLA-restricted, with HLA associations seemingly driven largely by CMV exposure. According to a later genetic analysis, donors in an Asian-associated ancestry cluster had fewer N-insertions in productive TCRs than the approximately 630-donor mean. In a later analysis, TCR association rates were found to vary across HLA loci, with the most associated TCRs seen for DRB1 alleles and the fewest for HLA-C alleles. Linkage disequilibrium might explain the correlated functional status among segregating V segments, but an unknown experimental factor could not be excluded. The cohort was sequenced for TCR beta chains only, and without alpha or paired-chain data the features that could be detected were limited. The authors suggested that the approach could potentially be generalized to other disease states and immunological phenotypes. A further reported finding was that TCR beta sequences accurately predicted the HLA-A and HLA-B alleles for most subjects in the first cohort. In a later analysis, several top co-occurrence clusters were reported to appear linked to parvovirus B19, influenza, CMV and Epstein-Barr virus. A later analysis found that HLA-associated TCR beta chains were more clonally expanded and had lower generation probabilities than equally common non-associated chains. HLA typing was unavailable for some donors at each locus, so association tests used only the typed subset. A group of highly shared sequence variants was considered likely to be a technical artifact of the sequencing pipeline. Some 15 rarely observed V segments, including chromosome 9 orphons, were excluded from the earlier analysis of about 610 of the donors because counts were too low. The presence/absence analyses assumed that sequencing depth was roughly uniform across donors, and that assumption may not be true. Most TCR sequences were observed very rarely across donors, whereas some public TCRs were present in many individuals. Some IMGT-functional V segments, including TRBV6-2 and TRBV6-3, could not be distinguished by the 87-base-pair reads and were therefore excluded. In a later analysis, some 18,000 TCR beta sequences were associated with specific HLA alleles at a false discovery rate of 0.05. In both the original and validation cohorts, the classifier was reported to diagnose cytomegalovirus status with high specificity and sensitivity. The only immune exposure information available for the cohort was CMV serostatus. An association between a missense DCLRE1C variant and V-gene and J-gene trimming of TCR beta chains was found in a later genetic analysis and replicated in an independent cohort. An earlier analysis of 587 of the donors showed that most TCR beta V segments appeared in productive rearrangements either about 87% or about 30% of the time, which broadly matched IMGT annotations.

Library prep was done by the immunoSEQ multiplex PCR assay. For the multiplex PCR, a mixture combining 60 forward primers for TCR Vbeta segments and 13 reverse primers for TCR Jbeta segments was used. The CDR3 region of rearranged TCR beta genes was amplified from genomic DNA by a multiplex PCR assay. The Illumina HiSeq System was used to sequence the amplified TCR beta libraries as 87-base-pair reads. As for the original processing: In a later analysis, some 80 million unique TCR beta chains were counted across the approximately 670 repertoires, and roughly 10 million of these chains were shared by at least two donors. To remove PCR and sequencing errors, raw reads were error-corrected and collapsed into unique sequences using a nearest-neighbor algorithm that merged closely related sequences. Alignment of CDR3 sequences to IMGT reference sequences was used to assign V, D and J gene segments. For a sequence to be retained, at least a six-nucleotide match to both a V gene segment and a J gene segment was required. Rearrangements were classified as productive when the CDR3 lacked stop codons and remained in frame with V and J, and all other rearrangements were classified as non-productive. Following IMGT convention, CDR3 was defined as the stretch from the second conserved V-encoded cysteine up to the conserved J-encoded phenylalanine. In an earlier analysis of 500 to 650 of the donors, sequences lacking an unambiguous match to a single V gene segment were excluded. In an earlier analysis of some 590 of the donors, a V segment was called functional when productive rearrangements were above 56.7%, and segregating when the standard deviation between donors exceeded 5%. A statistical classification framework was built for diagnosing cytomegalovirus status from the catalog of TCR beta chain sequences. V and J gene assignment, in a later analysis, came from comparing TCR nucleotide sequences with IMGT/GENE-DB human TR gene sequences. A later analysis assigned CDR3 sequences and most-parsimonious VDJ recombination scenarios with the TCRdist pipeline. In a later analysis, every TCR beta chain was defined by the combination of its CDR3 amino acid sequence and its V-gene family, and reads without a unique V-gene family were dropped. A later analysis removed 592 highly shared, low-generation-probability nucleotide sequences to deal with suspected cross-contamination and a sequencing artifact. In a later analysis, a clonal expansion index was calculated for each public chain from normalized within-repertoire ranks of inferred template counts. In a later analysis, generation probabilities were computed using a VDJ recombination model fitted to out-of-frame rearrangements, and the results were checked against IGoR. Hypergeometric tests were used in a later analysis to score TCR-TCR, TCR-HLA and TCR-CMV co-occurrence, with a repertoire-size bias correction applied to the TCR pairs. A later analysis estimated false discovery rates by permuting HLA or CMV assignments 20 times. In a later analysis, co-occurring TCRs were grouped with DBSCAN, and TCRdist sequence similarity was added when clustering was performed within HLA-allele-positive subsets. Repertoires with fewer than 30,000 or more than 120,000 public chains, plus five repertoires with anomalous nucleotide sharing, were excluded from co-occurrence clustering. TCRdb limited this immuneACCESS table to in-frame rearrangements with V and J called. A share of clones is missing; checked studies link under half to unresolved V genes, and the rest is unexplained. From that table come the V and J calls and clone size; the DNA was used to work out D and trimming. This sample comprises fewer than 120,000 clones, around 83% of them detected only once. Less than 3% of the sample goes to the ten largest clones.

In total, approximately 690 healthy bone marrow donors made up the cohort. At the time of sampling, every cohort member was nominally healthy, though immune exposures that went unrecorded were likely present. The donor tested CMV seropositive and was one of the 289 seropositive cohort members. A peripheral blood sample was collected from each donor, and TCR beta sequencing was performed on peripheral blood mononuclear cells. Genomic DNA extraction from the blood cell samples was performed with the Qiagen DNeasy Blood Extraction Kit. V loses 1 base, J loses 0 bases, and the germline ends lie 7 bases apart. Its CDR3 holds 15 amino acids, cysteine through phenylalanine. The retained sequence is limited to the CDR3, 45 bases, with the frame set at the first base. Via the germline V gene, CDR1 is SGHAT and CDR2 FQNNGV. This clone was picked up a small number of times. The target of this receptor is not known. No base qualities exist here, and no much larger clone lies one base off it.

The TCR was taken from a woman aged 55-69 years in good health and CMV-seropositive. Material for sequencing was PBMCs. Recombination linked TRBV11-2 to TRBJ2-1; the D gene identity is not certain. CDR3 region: CASSLAGSSYNEQFF. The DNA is TGTGCCAGCAGCTTAGCGGGTAGCTCCTACAATGAGCAGTTCTTC.